This TCR beta chain was identified in a study of T-cell reconstitution after alpha-beta-depleted transplantation in children. This CDR3 spans 12 amino acids. Between the trimmed V and J ends, which lost 6 bases and 2 bases, there was a span of 11 bases. From germline, CDR1 is DFQATT and CDR2 SNEGSKA (reference sequence). Unique molecular identifiers were incorporated when the TCRbeta library was constructed. TCRdb independently ran MiXCR on the PCR reads; one entry per CDR3 protein. The sample shows around 270,000 distinct CDR3 sequences, over 9% of them seen only once. Study results and caveats: Where alpha-beta T cells came from about two months after transplant was reportedly several hundred expanded graft clones. After transplant, high TCRbeta diversity at day 60 in some patients arose from surviving recipient T cells and thymic progenitors. At the one-year point after transplant, T-cell counts and TCRbeta diversity were found to come mostly from T cells that had been newly produced.

This clonotype was counted ten times or more. The antigen is undetermined. The clonotype was recovered from a boy in the first two years of life with acute myeloid leukemia, due to receive a stem cell transplant. The starting material was PBMCs, obtained before TCRalphabeta/CD19-depleted stem cell transplant. V is TRBV20-1 and J is TRBJ2-7; possible D gene TRBD2, 5 bases. CDR3 region: CSARGTPYEQYF. CDR3 coding DNA: TGCAGTGCACGGGGTACTCCCTACGAGCAGTACTTC.